The entry that follows covers one T cell receptor beta chain sequence. The source of the sample is a study of blood T cell repertoires in COVID-19. Study-level information: Samples came from the United States, Italy and Spain, spanning acute and convalescent COVID-19. The analysed material was cDNA or gDNA that came from T cells, B-cell-depleted T cells, or PBMCs.

The length of the CDR3 is 13 residues. With 2 bases removed from V and 5 bases from J, the gap between germline ends came to 7 bases. Germline V gene sequence: CDR1 MNHEY, CDR2 SVGEGT. Participant ages covered roughly 18 to 89 years across about 22 US areas. Produced via immunoSEQ multiplex PCR; TCRdb's table is partial and in-frame only. The table has fewer than 350,000 clones, 70% to 90% seen once. The origin of this receptor is a man aged 30 to 39 who had recovered from COVID-19. This chain connects TRBV6-2 or TRBV6-3 to TRBJ1-5; D uncertain. Sequencing input: PBMCs or T cells enriched from blood (not recorded which). The CDR3 loop is CASSYVQDQPQHF. CDR3 DNA sequence: TGTGCCAGCAGTTACGTTCAGGATCAGCCCCAGCATTTT.